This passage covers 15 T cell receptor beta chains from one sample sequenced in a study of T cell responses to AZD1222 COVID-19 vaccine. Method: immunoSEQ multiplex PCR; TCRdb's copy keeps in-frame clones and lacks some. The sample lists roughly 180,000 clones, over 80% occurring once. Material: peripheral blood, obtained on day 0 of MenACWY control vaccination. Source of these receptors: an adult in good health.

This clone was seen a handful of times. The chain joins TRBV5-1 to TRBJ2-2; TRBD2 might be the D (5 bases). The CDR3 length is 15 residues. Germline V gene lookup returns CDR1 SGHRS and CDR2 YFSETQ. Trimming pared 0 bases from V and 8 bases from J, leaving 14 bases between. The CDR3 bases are TGCGCCAGCAGCTTGGGCGAGGGCCTCGGAGGGGAGCTGTTTTTT. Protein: CASSLGEGLGGELFF.

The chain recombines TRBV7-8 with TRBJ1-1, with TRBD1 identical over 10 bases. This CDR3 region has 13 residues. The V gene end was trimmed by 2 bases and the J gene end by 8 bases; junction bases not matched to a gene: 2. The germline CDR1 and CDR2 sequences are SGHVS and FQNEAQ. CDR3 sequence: CASSLRDRGEAFF. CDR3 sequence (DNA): TGTGCCAGCAGCTTAAGGGACAGGGGCGAAGCTTTCTTT. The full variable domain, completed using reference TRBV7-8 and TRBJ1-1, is GAGVSQSPRYKVAKRGQDVALRCDPISGHVSLFWYQQALGQGPEFLTYFQNEAQLDKSGLPSDRFFAERPEGSVSTLKIQRTQQEDSAVYLCASSLRDRGEAFFGQGTRLTVV.

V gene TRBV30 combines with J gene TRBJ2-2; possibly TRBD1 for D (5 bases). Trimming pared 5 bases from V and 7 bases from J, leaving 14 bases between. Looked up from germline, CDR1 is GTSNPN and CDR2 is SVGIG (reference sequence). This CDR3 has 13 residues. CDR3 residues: CAWAIQGSGELFF. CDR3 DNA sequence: TGTGCCTGGGCCATTCAGGGAAGCGGGGAGCTGTTTTTT.

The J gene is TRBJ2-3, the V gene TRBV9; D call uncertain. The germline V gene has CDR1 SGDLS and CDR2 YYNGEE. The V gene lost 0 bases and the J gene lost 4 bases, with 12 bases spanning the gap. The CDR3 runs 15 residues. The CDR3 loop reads CASSVEVGLADTQYF. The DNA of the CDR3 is TGTGCCAGCAGCGTAGAGGTAGGGTTGGCAGATACGCAGTATTTT.

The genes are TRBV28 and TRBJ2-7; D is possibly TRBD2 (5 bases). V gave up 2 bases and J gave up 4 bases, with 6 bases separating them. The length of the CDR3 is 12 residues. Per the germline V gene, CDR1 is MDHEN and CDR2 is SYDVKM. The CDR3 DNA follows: TGTGCCAGCAGTTTAAGCGGTTACGAGCAGTACTTC. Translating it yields CASSLSGYEQYF.

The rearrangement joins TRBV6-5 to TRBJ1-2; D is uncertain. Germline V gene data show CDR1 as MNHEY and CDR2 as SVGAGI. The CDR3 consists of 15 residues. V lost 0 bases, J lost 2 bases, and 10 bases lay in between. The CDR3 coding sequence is TGTGCCAGCAGTTACTCGGGAGGGAGGAACTATGGCTACACCTTC. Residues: CASSYSGGRNYGYTF.

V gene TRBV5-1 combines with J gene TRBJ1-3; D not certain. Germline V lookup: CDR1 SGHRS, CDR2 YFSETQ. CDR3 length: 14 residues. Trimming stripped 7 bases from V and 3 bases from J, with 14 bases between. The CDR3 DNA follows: TGCGCCAGCGCCGACCGGGCCGGTGGAAACACCATATATTTT. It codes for CASADRAGGNTIYF.

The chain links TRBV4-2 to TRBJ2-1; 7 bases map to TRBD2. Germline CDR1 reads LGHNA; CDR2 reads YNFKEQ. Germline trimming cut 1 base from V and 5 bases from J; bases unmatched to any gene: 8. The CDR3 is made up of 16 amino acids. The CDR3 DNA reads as TGTGCCAGCAGCCAAGTGCCGGGACTACCTAACAATGAGCAGTTCTTC. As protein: CASSQVPGLPNNEQFF.

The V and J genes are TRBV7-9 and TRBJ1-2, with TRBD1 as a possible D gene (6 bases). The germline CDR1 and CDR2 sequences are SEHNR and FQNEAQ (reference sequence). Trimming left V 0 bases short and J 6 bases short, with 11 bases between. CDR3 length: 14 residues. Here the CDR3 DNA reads TGTGCCAGCAGCTTAGCGCCCGGGGGCGATGGCTACACCTTC. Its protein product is CASSLAPGGDGYTF.

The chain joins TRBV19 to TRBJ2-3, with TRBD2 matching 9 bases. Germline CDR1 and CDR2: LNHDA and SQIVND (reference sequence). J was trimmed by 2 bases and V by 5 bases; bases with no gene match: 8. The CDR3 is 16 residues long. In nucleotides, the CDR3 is TGTGCCAGTAGTGGATTCGGCGGGAGGGACACAGATACGCAGTATTTT. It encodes CASSGFGGRDTDTQYF.

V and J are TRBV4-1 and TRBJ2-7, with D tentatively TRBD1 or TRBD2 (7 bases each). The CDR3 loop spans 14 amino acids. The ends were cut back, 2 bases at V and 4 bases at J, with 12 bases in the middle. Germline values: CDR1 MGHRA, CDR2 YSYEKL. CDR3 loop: CASSQRQGGYEQYF. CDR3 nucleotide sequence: TGCGCCAGCAGCCAAAGGCAGGGGGGGTACGAGCAGTACTTC.

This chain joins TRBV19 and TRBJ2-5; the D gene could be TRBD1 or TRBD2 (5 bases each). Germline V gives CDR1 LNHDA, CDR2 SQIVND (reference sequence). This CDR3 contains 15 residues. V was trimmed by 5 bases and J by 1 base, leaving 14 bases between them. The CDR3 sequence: CASSSSGTLQETQYF. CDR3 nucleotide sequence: TGTGCCAGTAGTTCCTCCGGGACCCTCCAAGAGACCCAGTACTTC.

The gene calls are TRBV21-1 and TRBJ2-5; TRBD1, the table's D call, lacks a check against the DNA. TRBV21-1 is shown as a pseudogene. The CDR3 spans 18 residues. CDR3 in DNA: TGTGCCAGCAGCAAAAGCTCAATTGGCGCCAGGGGGAGGGAGACCCAGTACTTC. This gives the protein CASSKSSIGARGRETQYF.

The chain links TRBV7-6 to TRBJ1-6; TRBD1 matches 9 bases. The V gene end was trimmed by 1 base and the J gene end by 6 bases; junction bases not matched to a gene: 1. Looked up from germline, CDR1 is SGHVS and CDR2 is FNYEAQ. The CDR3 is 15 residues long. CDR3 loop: CASSLGGQGNSPLHF. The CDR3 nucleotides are TGTGCCAGCAGCTTAGGGGGACAGGGTAATTCACCCCTCCACTTT.

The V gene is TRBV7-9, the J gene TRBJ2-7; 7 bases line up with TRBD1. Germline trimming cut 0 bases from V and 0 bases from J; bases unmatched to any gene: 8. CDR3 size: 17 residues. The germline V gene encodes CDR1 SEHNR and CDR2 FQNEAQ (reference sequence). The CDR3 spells CASSLAWTGLNSYEQYF. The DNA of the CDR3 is TGTGCCAGCAGCTTAGCCTGGACAGGACTTAACTCCTACGAGCAGTACTTC.